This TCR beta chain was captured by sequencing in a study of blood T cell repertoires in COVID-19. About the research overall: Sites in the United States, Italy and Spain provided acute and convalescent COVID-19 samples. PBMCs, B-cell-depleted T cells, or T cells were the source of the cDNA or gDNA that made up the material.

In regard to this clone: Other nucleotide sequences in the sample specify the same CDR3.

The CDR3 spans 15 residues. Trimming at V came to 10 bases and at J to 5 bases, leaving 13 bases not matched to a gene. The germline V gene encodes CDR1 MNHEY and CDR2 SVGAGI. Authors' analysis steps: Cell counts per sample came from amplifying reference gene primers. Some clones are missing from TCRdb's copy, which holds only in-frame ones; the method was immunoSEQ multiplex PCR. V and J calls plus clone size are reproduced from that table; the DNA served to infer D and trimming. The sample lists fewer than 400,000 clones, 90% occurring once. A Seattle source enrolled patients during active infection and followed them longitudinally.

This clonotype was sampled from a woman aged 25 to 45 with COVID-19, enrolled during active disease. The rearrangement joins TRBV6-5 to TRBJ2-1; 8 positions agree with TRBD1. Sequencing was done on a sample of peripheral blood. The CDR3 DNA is TGTGCCACCCTAAGACAGGGGTGGGGGGACAATGAGCAGTTCTTC. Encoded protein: CATLRQGWGDNEQFF.